These 17 T cell receptor beta chains were sequenced from one sample in a study of T cell changes during pregnancy in multiple sclerosis. Libraries were prepared by immunoSEQ multiplex PCR; TCRdb keeps only in-frame clonotypes and omits some of them. The sample holds 35,000 to 45,000 clones, 93% seen once. The sample consisted of CD4+ T cells from peripheral blood mononuclear cells, taken in the first trimester of pregnancy. All receptors derive from a female donor with multiple sclerosis, enrolled in a pregnancy study.

The sample holds one count of this clone. The J gene is TRBJ1-1, the V gene TRBV2; D uncertain. Germline V gene sequence: CDR1 SNHLY, CDR2 FYNNEI. Trimming stripped 4 bases from V and 1 base from J, with 13 bases between. This CDR3 spans 15 amino acids. The CDR3 DNA reads TGTGCCAGCAGTGGGACGGGAATAGGGAACACTGAAGCTTTCTTT. Amino acid sequence: CASSGTGIGNTEAFF.

J is TRBJ2-7 and V is TRBV19; 8 bases match TRBD1. There are 15 residues in the CDR3. CDR1 is LNHDA, CDR2 SQIVND, per germline (reference sequence). With 6 bases clipped from V and 1 base from J, the junction kept 8 bases outside the gene matches. The CDR3 protein is CASRTRQGPSYEQYF. The CDR3 coding sequence is TGTGCCAGTAGGACAAGACAGGGGCCATCCTACGAGCAGTACTTC.

The V gene is TRBV7-2, the J gene TRBJ1-1; 9 nucleotides line up with TRBD1. The V gene's germline CDR1 is SGHTA and CDR2 FQGNSA. V lost 6 bases to trimming and J lost 4 bases; unmatched junction nucleotides: 0. This CDR3 is 12 amino acids long. DNA for the CDR3: TGTGCCAGCAGGACAGGGGGCACTGAAGCTTTCTTT. It yields the protein CASRTGGTEAFF.

The V and J genes are TRBV5-1 and TRBJ1-5; D not resolved. This CDR3 spans 13 amino acids. V lost 2 bases and J 0 bases, leaving 3 bases between the germline ends. The germline V gene encodes CDR1 SGHRS and CDR2 YFSETQ. The CDR3 region is CASSFGSNQPQHF. The CDR3 nucleotides are TGCGCCAGCAGCTTCGGTAGCAATCAGCCCCAGCATTTT.

This rearrangement joins TRBV4-1 to TRBJ2-3, with 7 bases matching TRBD2. J was trimmed by 7 bases and V by 0 bases; bases with no gene match: 10. The CDR3 runs to 16 residues. Germline values: CDR1 MGHRA, CDR2 YSYEKL. The CDR3 DNA reads as TGCGCCAGCAGCCAAGAGGTAGCGGGTGGCTTAAATACGCAGTATTTT. This translates into CASSQEVAGGLNTQYF.

The CDR3 DNA follows: TGTGCCAGCAGCGGTTACCAGGTCGGCTCCTACAATGAGCAGTTCTTC. It codes for CASSGYQVGSYNEQFF. The rearrangement joins TRBV7-8 to TRBJ2-1; D is uncertain. The V gene lost 5 bases and the J gene lost 0 bases, with 14 bases spanning the gap. The CDR3 has 16 residues. Germline CDR1 and CDR2: SGHVS and FQNEAQ.

The chain combines TRBV6-5 with TRBJ1-1, with TRBD1 matching 7 bases. The V segment lost 0 bases and the J segment 11 bases; nucleotides outside the gene matches: 12. The germline CDR1 and CDR2 sequences are MNHEY and SVGAGI. This CDR3 is 15 amino acids long. CDR3 coding DNA: TGTGCCAGCAGTTACTCGATCACAGGGGATCTCGTCGCTTTCTTT. Protein sequence: CASSYSITGDLVAFF.

The V call is TRBV9, the J call TRBJ2-7; the match to TRBD1 covers 7 bases. There are 15 residues in the CDR3. Unmatched junction bases numbered 7, after V lost 2 bases and J lost 2 bases. From germline, CDR1 is SGDLS and CDR2 YYNGEE. In nucleotides, the CDR3 is TGTGCCAGCAGCGTCGAGACAGGGCGGGCCTACGAGCAGTACTTC. This gives the protein CASSVETGRAYEQYF.

This chain uses TRBV25-1 with TRBJ2-2, with 7 positions matching TRBD1. J was trimmed by 5 bases and V by 1 base; bases with no gene match: 4. CDR3 length: 15 amino acids. Germline lookup yields CDR1 MGHDK and CDR2 SYGVNS. CDR3 residues: CASSESRGRTGELFF. The CDR3 DNA is TGTGCCAGCAGTGAATCTAGGGGGCGAACCGGGGAGCTGTTTTTT. The whole variable domain, remainder taken from reference TRBV25-1 and TRBJ2-2, is EADIYQTPRYLVIGTGKKITLECSQTMGHDKMYWYQQDPGMELHLIHYSYGVNSTEKGDLSSESTVSRIRTEHFPLTLESARPSHTSQYLCASSESRGRTGELFFGEGSRLTVL.

The gene calls are TRBV18 and TRBJ1-2; TRBD1 agrees at 11 bases. The germline gives CDR1 KGHSH, CDR2 LQKENI. The CDR3 is 14 amino acids. V lost 3 bases to trimming and J lost 5 bases; unmatched junction nucleotides: 2. CDR3 protein: CASSPDRGPYGYTF. CDR3 nucleotide sequence: TGTGCCAGCTCACCGGACAGGGGGCCGTATGGCTACACCTTC.

The CDR3 nucleotides are TGTGCCAGCAAGACTCGAGGCACAGATACGCAGTATTTT. It encodes CASKTRGTDTQYF. V and J are TRBV27 and TRBJ2-3; no definite D call. Germline-derived CDR1 and CDR2 are MNHEY and SMNVEV (reference sequence). The CDR3 is 13 amino acids. The germline V and J ends were trimmed by 7 bases and 1 base, with 9 bases remaining between them.

This chain links TRBV14 with TRBJ2-7; 7 bases fit TRBD1. J lost 9 bases, V lost 1 base, and 9 bases had no gene match. CDR1 is SGHDN and CDR2 is FVKESK in the germline V gene. This CDR3 region has 14 residues. The CDR3 loop is CASSQGGGALGQYF. CDR3 nucleotides: TGTGCCAGCAGCCAAGGAGGGGGCGCTTTGGGGCAGTACTTC.

V gene TRBV5-1 combines with J gene TRBJ2-3; TRBD2 agrees at 8 bases. With 5 bases clipped from V and 3 bases from J, the junction kept 5 bases outside the gene matches. The CDR3 is 14 amino acids. Germline CDR1 SGHRS, CDR2 YFSETQ. The CDR3 loop reads CASRGVAGTDTQYF. CDR3 nucleotide sequence: TGCGCCAGCAGGGGGGTAGCGGGGACAGATACGCAGTATTTT.

The chain couples TRBV6-5 to TRBJ1-1; 8 positions match TRBD1. Germline V lookup: CDR1 MNHEY, CDR2 SVGAGI. This CDR3 is 15 amino acids long. V gave up 4 bases and J gave up 5 bases; unmatched junction bases: 9. The CDR3 loop is CASSSSGQGRTEAFF. In DNA, the CDR3 is TGTGCCAGCAGTTCCTCCGGACAGGGACGGACTGAAGCTTTCTTT.

V usage is TRBV7-9 and J usage is TRBJ2-7; TRBD1 might be the D (6 bases). In germline, CDR1 is SEHNR, CDR2 FQNEAQ (reference sequence). With 0 bases removed from V and 3 bases from J, the gap between germline ends came to 6 bases. This CDR3 spans 13 amino acids. The CDR3: CASSLATGYEQYF. Here the CDR3 DNA reads TGTGCCAGCAGCTTAGCGACAGGCTACGAGCAGTACTTC.

The chain joins TRBV28 to TRBJ2-6, with D perhaps TRBD1 (6 bases). In germline, CDR1 is MDHEN, CDR2 SYDVKM. V dropped 2 bases and J dropped 0 bases, with 14 bases sitting between them. This CDR3 has 18 residues. The CDR3 loop is CASSLGRGPSSGANVLTF. In nucleotides, the CDR3 is TGTGCCAGCAGTTTAGGCAGGGGACCCTCCTCTGGGGCCAACGTCCTGACTTTC.

The chain recombines TRBV18 with TRBJ1-1; D may be TRBD1 (5 bases). The V and J ends lost 3 bases and 2 bases respectively, with 10 bases between them. CDR1 is KGHSH, CDR2 LQKENI, per germline. This CDR3 has 14 amino acids. CDR3 in amino acids: CASSPGRGNTEAFF. Here the CDR3 DNA reads TGTGCCAGCTCACCGGGTAGGGGCAACACTGAAGCTTTCTTT.